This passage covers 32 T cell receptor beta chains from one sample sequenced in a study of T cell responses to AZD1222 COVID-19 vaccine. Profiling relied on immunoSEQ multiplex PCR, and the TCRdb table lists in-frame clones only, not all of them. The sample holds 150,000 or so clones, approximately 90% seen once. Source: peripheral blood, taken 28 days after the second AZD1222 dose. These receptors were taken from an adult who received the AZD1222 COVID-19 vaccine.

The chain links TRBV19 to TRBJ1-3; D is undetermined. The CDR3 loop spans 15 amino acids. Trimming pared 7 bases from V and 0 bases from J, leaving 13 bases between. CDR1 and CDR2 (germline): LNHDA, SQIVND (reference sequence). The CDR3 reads CASKKEPNSGNTIYF. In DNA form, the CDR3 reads TGTGCCAGTAAGAAAGAGCCAAACTCTGGAAACACCATATATTTT.

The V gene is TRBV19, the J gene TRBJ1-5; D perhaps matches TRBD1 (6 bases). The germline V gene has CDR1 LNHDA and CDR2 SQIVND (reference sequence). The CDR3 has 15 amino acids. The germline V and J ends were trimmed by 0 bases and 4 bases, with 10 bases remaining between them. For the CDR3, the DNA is TGTGCCAGTAGTATAGAGGAGGGGGGGAATCAGCCCCAGCATTTT. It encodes CASSIEEGGNQPQHF. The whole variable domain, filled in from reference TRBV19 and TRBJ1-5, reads DGGITQSPKYLFRKEGQNVTLSCEQNLNHDAMYWYRQDPGQGLRLIYYSQIVNDFQKGDIAEGYSVSREKKESFPLTVTSAQKNPTAFYLCASSIEEGGNQPQHFGDGTRLSIL.

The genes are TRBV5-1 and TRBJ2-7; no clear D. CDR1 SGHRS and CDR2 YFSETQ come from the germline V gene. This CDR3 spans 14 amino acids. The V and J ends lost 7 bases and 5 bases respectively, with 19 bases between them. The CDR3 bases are TGCGCCAGCCAGCCTTACGTAGGACCCAACGAGCAGTACTTC. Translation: CASQPYVGPNEQYF.

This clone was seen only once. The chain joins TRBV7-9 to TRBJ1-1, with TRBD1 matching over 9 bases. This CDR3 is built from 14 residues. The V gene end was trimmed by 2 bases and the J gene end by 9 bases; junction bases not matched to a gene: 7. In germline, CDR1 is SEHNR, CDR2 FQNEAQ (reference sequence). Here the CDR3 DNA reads TGTGCCAGCAGCTTACGTGGGGACAGGGACCAAGCTTTCTTT. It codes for CASSLRGDRDQAFF.

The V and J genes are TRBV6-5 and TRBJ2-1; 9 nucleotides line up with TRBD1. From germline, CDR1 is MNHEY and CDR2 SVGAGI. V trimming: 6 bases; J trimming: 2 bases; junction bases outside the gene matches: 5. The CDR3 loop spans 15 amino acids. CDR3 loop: CASSLRDRAYNEQFF. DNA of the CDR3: TGTGCCAGCAGCCTCCGGGACAGGGCCTACAATGAGCAGTTCTTC.

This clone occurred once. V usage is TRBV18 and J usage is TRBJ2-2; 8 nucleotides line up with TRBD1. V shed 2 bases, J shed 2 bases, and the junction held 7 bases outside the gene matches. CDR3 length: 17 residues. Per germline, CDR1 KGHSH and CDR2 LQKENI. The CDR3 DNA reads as TGTGCCAGCTCACCAAATTATCAGGGGGCTAACACCGGGGAGCTGTTTTTT. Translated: CASSPNYQGANTGELFF.

The CDR3 loop is CASSVEADEKLFF. CDR3 in DNA: TGTGCCAGCAGTGTAGAGGCTGATGAAAAACTGTTTTTT. This chain uses TRBV6-4 with TRBJ1-4; no firm D call. V lost 4 bases, J lost 6 bases, and 9 bases lay in between. The CDR3 is made up of 13 amino acids. The germline gives CDR1 MRHNA, CDR2 SNTAGT.

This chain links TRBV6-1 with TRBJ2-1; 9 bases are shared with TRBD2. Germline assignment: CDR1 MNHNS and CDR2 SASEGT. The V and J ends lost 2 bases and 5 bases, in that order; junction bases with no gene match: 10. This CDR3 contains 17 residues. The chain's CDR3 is CASSEYFSGGRDNEQFF. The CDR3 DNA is TGTGCCAGCAGTGAATATTTTAGCGGGGGCCGGGACAATGAGCAGTTCTTC.

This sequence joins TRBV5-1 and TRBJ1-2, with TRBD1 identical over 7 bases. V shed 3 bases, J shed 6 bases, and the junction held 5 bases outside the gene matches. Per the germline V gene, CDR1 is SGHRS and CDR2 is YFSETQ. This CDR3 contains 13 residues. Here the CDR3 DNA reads TGCGCCAGCAGCTCTACAGGGGCGCATGGCTACACCTTC. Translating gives CASSSTGAHGYTF.

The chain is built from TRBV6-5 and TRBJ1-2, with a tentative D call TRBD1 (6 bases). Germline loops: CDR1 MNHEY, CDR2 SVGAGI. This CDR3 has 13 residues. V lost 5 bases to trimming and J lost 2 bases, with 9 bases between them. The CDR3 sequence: CASSRGQNYGYTF. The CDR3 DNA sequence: TGTGCCAGCAGTCGCGGACAGAACTATGGCTACACCTTC.

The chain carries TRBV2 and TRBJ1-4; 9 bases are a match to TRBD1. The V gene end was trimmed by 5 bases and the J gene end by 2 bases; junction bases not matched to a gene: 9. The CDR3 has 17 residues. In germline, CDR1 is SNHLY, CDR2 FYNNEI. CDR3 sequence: CASSSNRGRGTNEKLFF. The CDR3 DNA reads TGTGCCAGCAGTAGCAACAGGGGGCGTGGGACTAATGAAAAACTGTTTTTT.

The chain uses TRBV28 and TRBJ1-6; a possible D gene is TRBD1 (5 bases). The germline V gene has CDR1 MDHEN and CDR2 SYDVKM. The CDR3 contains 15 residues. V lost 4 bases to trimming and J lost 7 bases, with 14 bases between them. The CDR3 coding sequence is TGTGCCAGCAGTTCGTTAGCAGGGAACAATTCACCCCTCCACTTT. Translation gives CASSSLAGNNSPLHF.

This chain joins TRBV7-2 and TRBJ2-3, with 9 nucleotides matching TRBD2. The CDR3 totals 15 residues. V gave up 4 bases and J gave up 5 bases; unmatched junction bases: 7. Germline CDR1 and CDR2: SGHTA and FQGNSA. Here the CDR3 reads CASSSPGLAKDTQYF. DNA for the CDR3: TGTGCCAGCAGCTCTCCCGGACTAGCGAAAGATACGCAGTATTTT.

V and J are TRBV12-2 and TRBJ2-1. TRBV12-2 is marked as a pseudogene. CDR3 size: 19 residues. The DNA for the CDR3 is TGTGCAAGTCGCTTAGAGCCTGGGGCGTGGGGGTTAGGTGGGAATGAGCAGTTCTTC. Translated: CASRLEPGAWGLGGNEQFF.

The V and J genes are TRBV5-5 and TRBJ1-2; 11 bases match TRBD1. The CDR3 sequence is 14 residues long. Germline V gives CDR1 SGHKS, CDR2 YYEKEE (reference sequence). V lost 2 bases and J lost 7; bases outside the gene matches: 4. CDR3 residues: CASSLGQGAGGYTF. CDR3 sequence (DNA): TGTGCCAGCAGCTTAGGACAGGGGGCTGGTGGCTACACCTTC.

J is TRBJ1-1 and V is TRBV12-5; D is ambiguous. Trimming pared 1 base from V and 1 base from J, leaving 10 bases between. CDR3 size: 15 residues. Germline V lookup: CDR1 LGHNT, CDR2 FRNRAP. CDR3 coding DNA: TGTGCTAGTGGTTTGGCCCCAAACAGGAACACTGAAGCTTTCTTT. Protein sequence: CASGLAPNRNTEAFF. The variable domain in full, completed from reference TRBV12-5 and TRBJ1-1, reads DARVTQTPRHKVTEMGQEVTMRCQPILGHNTVFWYRQTMMQGLELLAYFRNRAPLDDSGMPKDRFSAEMPDATLATLKIQPSEPRDSAVYFCASGLAPNRNTEAFFGQGTRLTVV.

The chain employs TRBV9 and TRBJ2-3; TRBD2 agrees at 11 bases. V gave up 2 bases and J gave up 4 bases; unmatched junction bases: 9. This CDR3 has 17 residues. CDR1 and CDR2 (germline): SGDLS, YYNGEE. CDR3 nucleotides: TGTGCCAGCAGCGTTAGCGGGGGGGCCGTTGGTTCAGATACGCAGTATTTT. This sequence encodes CASSVSGGAVGSDTQYF.

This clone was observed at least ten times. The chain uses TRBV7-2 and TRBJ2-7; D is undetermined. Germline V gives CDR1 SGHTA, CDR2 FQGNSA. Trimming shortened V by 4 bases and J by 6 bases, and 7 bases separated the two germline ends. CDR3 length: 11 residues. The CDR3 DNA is TGTGCCAGCAGCTCGTTCGGCGAGCAGTACTTC. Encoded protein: CASSSFGEQYF.

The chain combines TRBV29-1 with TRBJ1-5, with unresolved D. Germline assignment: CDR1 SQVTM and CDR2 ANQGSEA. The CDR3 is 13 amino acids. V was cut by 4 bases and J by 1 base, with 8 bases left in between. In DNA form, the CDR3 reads TGCAGCGTTGGTGCGGACAGCAATCAGCCCCAGCATTTT. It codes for CSVGADSNQPQHF.

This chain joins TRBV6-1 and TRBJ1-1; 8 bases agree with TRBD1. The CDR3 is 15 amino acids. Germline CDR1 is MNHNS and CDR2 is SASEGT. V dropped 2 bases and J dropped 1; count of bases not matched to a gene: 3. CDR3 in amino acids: CASSELQGANTEAFF. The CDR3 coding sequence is TGTGCCAGCAGTGAATTGCAGGGGGCGAACACTGAAGCTTTCTTT.

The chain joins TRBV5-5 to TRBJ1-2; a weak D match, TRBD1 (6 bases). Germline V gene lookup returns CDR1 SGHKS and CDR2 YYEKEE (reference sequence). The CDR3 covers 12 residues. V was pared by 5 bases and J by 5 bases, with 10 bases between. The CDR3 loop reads CASSPGVYGYTF. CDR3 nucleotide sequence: TGTGCCAGCAGTCCAGGGGTTTATGGCTACACCTTC.

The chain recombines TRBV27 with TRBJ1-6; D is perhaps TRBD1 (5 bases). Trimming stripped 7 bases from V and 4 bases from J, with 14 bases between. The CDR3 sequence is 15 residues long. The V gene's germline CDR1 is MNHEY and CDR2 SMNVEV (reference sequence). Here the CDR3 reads CASTSGGNYNSPLHF. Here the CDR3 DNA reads TGTGCCAGCACCTCCGGGGGTAATTATAATTCACCCCTCCACTTT.

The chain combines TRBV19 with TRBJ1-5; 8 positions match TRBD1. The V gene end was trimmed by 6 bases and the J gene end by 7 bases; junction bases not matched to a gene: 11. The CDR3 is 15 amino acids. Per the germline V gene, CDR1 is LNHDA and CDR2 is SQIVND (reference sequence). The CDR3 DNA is TGTGCCAGTAGCCTTACCGGGACAGGAGAACAGCCCCAGCATTTT. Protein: CASSLTGTGEQPQHF.

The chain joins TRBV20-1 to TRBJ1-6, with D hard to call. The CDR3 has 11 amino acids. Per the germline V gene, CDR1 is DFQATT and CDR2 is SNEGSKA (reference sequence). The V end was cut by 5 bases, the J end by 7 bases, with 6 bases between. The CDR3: CSAWSNSPLHF. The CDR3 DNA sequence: TGCAGTGCTTGGTCGAATTCACCCCTCCACTTT.

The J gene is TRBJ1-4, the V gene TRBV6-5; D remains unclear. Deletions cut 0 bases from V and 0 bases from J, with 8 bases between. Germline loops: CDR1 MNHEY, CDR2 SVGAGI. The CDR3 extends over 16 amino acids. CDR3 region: CASSYSTGATNEKLFF. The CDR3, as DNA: TGTGCCAGCAGTTACTCGACGGGCGCAACTAATGAAAAACTGTTTTTT.

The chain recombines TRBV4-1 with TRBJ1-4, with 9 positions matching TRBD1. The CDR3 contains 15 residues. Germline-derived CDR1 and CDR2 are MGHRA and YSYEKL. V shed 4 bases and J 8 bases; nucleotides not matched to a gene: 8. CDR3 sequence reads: CASSRITGGGEKLFF. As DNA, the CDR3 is TGCGCCAGCAGCCGAATAACAGGGGGCGGGGAAAAACTGTTTTTT.

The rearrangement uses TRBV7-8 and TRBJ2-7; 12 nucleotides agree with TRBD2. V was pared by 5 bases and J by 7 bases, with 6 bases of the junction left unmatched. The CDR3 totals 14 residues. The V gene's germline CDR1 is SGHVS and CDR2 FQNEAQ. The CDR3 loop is CASSPGLAGSEQYF. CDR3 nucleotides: TGTGCCAGCAGCCCCGGACTAGCGGGGTCTGAGCAGTACTTC.

The CDR3 region is CASSDINTGELFF. In DNA form, the CDR3 reads TGTGCCAGCAGTGATATTAACACCGGGGAGCTGTTTTTT. V usage is TRBV6-1 and J usage is TRBJ2-2; D remains unclear. CDR1 and CDR2 from the germline V gene are MNHNS and SASEGT. V was shortened by 3 bases and J by 2 bases, with 4 bases between the two germline ends. The CDR3 consists of 13 residues.

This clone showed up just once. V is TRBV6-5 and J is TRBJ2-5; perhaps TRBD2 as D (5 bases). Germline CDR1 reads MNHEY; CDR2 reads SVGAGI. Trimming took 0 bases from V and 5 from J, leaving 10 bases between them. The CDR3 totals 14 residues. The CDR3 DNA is TGTGCCAGCAGTTACTCTTACACGGGGGAGACCCAGTACTTC. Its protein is CASSYSYTGETQYF.

The CDR3 nucleotides read TGTGCCAGTATTAGGACAGGGGGCACTGAAGCTTTCTTT. This translates into CASIRTGGTEAFF. This chain connects TRBV19 to TRBJ1-1; TRBD1 aligns across 10 bases. V was pared by 7 bases and J by 4 bases, with 3 bases of the junction left unmatched. This CDR3 spans 13 amino acids. Germline V gene data show CDR1 as LNHDA and CDR2 as SQIVND (reference sequence).

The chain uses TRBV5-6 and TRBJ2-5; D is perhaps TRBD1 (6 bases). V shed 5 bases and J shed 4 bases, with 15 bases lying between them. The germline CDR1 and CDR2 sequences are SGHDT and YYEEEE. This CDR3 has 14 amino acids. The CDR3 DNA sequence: TGTGCCAGCAGGTTCAGGGGCTCGGGAGAGACCCAGTACTTC. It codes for CASRFRGSGETQYF. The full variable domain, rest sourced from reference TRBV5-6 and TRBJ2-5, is DAGVTQSPTHLIKTRGQQVTLRCSPKSGHDTVSWYQQALGQGPQFIFQYYEEEERQRGNFPDRFSGHQFPNYSSELNVNALLLGDSALYLCASRFRGSGETQYFGPGTRLLVL.

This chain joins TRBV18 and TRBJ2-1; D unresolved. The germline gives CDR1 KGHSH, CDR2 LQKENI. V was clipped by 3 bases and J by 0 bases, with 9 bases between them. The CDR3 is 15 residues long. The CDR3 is CASSPAAPSYNEQFF. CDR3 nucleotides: TGTGCCAGCTCACCCGCCGCGCCCTCCTACAATGAGCAGTTCTTC.